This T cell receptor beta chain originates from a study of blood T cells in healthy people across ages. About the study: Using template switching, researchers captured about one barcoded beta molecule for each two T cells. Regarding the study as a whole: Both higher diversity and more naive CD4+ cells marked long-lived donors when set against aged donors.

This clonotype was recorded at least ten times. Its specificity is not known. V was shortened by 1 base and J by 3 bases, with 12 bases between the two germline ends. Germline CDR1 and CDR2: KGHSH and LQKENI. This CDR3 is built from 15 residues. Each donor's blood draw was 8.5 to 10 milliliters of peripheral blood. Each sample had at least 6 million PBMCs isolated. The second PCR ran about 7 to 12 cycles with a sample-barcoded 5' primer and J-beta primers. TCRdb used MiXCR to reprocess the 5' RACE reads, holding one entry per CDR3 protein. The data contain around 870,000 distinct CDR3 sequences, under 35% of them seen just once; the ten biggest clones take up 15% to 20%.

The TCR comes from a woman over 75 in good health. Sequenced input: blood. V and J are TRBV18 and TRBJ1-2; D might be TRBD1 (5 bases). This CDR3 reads CASSPRQMVDYGYTF. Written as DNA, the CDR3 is TGTGCCAGCTCACCACGACAGATGGTCGACTATGGCTACACCTTC.